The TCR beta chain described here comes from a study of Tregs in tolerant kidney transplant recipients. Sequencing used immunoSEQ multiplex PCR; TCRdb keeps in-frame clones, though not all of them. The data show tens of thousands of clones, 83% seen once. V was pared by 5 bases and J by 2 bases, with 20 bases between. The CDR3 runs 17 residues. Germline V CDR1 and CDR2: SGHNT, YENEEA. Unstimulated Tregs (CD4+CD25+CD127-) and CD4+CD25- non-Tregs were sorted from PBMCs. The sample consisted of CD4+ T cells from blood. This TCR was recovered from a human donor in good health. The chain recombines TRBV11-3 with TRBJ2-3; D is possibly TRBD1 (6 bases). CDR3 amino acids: CASSRMKGGEDTDTQYF. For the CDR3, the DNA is TGTGCCAGCAGCCGAATGAAAGGGGGAGAGGACACAGATACGCAGTATTTT. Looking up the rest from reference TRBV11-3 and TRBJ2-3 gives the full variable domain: EAGVVQSPRYKIIEKKQPVAFWCNPISGHNTLYWYLQNLGQGPELLIRYENEEAVDDSQLPKDRFSAERLKGVDSTLKIQPAELGDSAVYLCASSRMKGGEDTDTQYFGPGTRLTVL.